The text below deals with one T cell receptor beta chain. This receptor's antigen is unknown. Base qualities were left out, and no much larger clone turns up one base away. This specimen comes from a study of blood T cell repertoires in COVID-19 (dated by TCRdb to between 2020 and 2021). Regarding the research as a whole: Samples from collaborators originated in the United States, Italy and Spain and spanned both the acute and convalescent phases of COVID-19. Deeply sampled blood TCRbeta repertoires from subjects exposed to, actively infected with, or recovered from COVID-19 were included in the dataset. The prospective study material was composed of cDNA or gDNA derived from T cells, B-cell-depleted T cells, or PBMCs. Sample metadata almost always included a de-identified subject ID, COVID-19 status, age in years and sex. The repertoires were released in a freely available public database meant as a resource for research on the immune response to SARS-CoV-2. The samples were drawn from the first 160 participants of the ongoing ImmuneRACE study and from more than 1,000 subjects provided by 6 global collaborators. HLA class I and class II types, where available, came from metadata supplied by the sample provider rather than from assay-based typing.

The junction shows trimming of 5 bases on V and 0 bases on J, plus 6 bases between the germline ends. The germline V gene gives CDR1 as KGHSH and CDR2 as LQKENI. From its cysteine to its phenylalanine, the CDR3 spans 13 amino acids. Just the 39-base CDR3 DNA is kept, in frame starting at base 1. Collaborating institutions collected whole blood in K2EDTA tubes following their own protocols. For TCRbeta analysis, collaborator samples were shipped as frozen whole blood, as isolated PBMCs, or as DNA extracted from either sample type. What the authors observed across the whole study: How much clinical and demographic metadata was included differed by source and by participant, and the metadata was provided uncurated.

TCRbeta CDR3 regions were amplified from genomic DNA using the immunoSEQ Assay, a bias-controlled multiplex PCR. Turning to the authors' computational methods: The number of nucleated cells in each sample was estimated from the amplification of reference gene primers within the assay. To quantify the absolute abundance of each unique TCRbeta CDR3 rearrangement, sequence reads were collapsed and filtered. Productive Simpson clonality was computed per sample as the square root of Simpson's diversity index over productive rearrangements. The table was pulled from immuneACCESS by TCRdb, which kept in-frame rearrangements only. Such tables lose some clones; where checked, under half of the loss comes from unresolved V genes, and the rest has no known cause. From that table come the V and J calls and clone size; the DNA was used to work out D and trimming. This sample gives 150,000 to 200,000 clones in total; approximately 87% of them show up just once. Of the sample, 0.7% to 0.85% is held by the ten largest clones.

Sample: peripheral blood. The TCR was taken from a woman between 65 and 79 years old with acute or convalescent COVID-19. Recombination connected TRBV18 to TRBJ2-3, with an unclear D gene assignment. Here the CDR3 is given as CASSVLSTDTQYF. The nucleotides read TGTGCCAGCTCAGTACTTAGCACAGATACGCAGTATTTT. With the portions outside the CDR3 filled from the reference TRBV18 and TRBJ2-3 genes, the complete variable region becomes NAGVMQNPRHLVRRRGQEARLRCSPMKGHSHVYWYRQLPEEGLKFMVYLQKENIIDESGMPKERFSAEFPKEGPSILRIQQVVRGDSAAYFCASSVLSTDTQYFGPGTRLTVL.